The rows below give T cell receptor beta chains drawn from one sample of a study of cytomegalovirus exposure and HLA in healthy donors. Repertoires were generated with immunoSEQ multiplex PCR, while TCRdb's copy carries only in-frame clones and drops some. Altogether about 180,000 clones are present, around three quarters being singletons, with the ten largest covering less than 2%. The source material was PBMCs. These TCRs come from a woman aged 25 to 39 in good health and CMV-seronegative. The CDR3 runs from the conserved cysteine through the conserved F or W. Each record gives: clone size, J gene, V gene, D gene, CDR3 protein, CDR3 DNA. D genes are given only for firm matches. A row's size may be missing; if present it is once, few, many or a size class.

abundance: -; j_gene: TRBJ1-5; v_gene: TRBV19; d_gene: TRBD1; CDR3aa: CASSIVGTGGAGGNQPQHF; CDR3nt: TGTGCCAGTAGTATAGTGGGGACAGGGGGCGCCGGGGGCAATCAGCCCCAGCATTTT
abundance: -; j_gene: TRBJ1-1; v_gene: TRBV27; d_gene: -; CDR3aa: CASSLLGGGSGFGAFF; CDR3nt: TGTGCCAGCAGTTTATTGGGCGGGGGCTCTGGATTCGGAGCTTTCTTT
abundance: -; j_gene: TRBJ1-5; v_gene: TRBV10-2; d_gene: -; CDR3aa: CASQERDNQPQHF; CDR3nt: TGCGCCAGTCAGGAGAGGGACAATCAGCCCCAGCATTTT
abundance: -; j_gene: TRBJ2-6; v_gene: TRBV6-5; d_gene: -; CDR3aa: CASSQRGSGANVLTF; CDR3nt: TGTGCCAGCAGTCAGAGGGGGTCTGGGGCCAACGTCCTGACTTTC
abundance: -; j_gene: TRBJ2-7; v_gene: TRBV7-6; d_gene: TRBD2; CDR3aa: CASTPGGASYEQYF; CDR3nt: TGTGCCAGCACCCCGGGGGGGGCCTCCTACGAGCAGTACTTC
abundance: -; j_gene: TRBJ1-1; v_gene: TRBV5-1; d_gene: TRBD1; CDR3aa: CASSRDRPNTEAFF; CDR3nt: TGCGCCAGCAGCCGGGACAGACCGAACACTGAAGCTTTCTTT
abundance: few; j_gene: TRBJ2-5; v_gene: TRBV9; d_gene: -; CDR3aa: CASSVFPRETQYF; CDR3nt: TGTGCCAGCAGCGTGTTTCCCAGGGAGACCCAGTACTTC
abundance: -; j_gene: TRBJ2-7; v_gene: TRBV10-3; d_gene: TRBD1; CDR3aa: CAISGDRGLNEQYF; CDR3nt: TGTGCCATCAGTGGGGACAGGGGATTGAACGAGCAGTACTTC
abundance: -; j_gene: TRBJ1-2; v_gene: TRBV7-9; d_gene: -; CDR3aa: CASSSPGRQGVKSYGYTF; CDR3nt: TGTGCCAGCAGCTCACCGGGTCGGCAGGGCGTGAAATCCTATGGCTACACCTTC
abundance: -; j_gene: TRBJ1-3; v_gene: TRBV29-1; d_gene: TRBD1; CDR3aa: CSVGQGVGGNTIYF; CDR3nt: TGCAGCGTTGGACAGGGGGTAGGAGGAAACACCATATATTTT
abundance: -; j_gene: TRBJ2-2; v_gene: TRBV30; d_gene: TRBD1; CDR3aa: CAWRPLGQANTGELFF; CDR3nt: TGTGCCTGGAGGCCCCTGGGACAGGCGAACACCGGGGAGCTGTTTTTT
abundance: once; j_gene: TRBJ1-1; v_gene: TRBV2; d_gene: -; CDR3aa: CASSSWGGTEAFF; CDR3nt: TGTGCCAGCAGTTCGTGGGGGGGTACTGAAGCTTTCTTT
abundance: -; j_gene: TRBJ2-1; v_gene: TRBV5-1; d_gene: -; CDR3aa: CASSLYPPGSSYNEQFF; CDR3nt: TGCGCCAGCAGCTTGTACCCGCCGGGGTCCTCCTACAATGAGCAGTTCTTC
abundance: -; j_gene: TRBJ2-7; v_gene: TRBV15; d_gene: TRBD1; CDR3aa: CATSTRQGTEQYF; CDR3nt: TGTGCCACCAGCACCAGACAGGGGACCGAGCAGTACTTC
abundance: -; j_gene: TRBJ1-4; v_gene: TRBV30; d_gene: TRBD1; CDR3aa: CAWRTGTGGIKLFF; CDR3nt: TGTGCCTGGAGGACCGGGACAGGGGGGATCAAACTGTTTTTT
abundance: -; j_gene: TRBJ2-7; v_gene: TRBV2; d_gene: TRBD1; CDR3aa: CASKGGMVQYF; CDR3nt: TGTGCCAGCAAAGGGGGCATGGTCCAGTACTTC
abundance: -; j_gene: TRBJ2-1; v_gene: TRBV29-1; d_gene: TRBD2; CDR3aa: CSVETRGGFF; CDR3nt: TGCAGCGTTGAAACCCGCGGGGGGTTCTTC
abundance: -; j_gene: TRBJ2-7; v_gene: TRBV7-9; d_gene: -; CDR3aa: CASSLASQGGMYEQYF; CDR3nt: TGTGCCAGCAGCTTAGCATCACAGGGAGGGATGTACGAGCAGTACTTC
abundance: -; j_gene: TRBJ1-1; v_gene: TRBV18; d_gene: -; CDR3aa: CASSFGTEAFF; CDR3nt: TGTGCCAGCTCCTTCGGCACTGAAGCTTTCTTT
abundance: -; j_gene: TRBJ2-1; v_gene: TRBV5-1; d_gene: TRBD1; CDR3aa: CASSGQGGDEQFF; CDR3nt: TGCGCCAGCAGCGGACAGGGCGGAGATGAGCAGTTCTTC
abundance: once; j_gene: TRBJ1-6; v_gene: TRBV9; d_gene: -; CDR3aa: CASSTSRNSPLHF; CDR3nt: TGTGCCAGCAGCACAAGCAGGAATTCACCCCTCCACTTT